This is a list of T cell receptor beta chains from one sample in a study of blood T cell repertoires in COVID-19. Profiling relied on immunoSEQ multiplex PCR, and the TCRdb table lists in-frame clones only, not all of them. Of under 450,000 clones in the sample, over 80% were seen once. What was sequenced was PBMCs or T cells enriched from blood (not recorded which). The receptors shown here come from a woman in her fifties or sixties who had recovered from COVID-19. Each CDR3 is given with its conserved first and last residue. A D gene is named only where the DNA matches it firmly. Expanded clones are given a class, and other clones once, few, many or no size at all.

D | size | J | V | DNA | CDR3
NA | NA | TRBJ1-1 | TRBV18 | TGTGCCAGCTCACGTTCCCCGATGAGCACTGAAGCTTTCTTT | CASSRSPMSTEAFF
NA | NA | TRBJ1-2 | TRBV6-5 | TGTGCCAGCATGGGACCGACAGGCCCCGGCTATGGCTACACCTTC | CASMGPTGPGYGYTF
NA | NA | TRBJ1-2 | TRBV7-9 | TGTGCCAGCAGCCCGCAACCCGGGACAACAACTATCTATGGCTACACCTTC | CASSPQPGTTTIYGYTF
NA | once | TRBJ1-2 | TRBV5-1 | TGCGCCAGCAGCTTGGACGGGGGTTTCGTCTATGGCTACACCTTC | CASSLDGGFVYGYTF
NA | NA | TRBJ1-1 | TRBV18 | TGTGCCAGCTCACCACAAGTCGGCGGGGGCAACACTGAAGCTTTCTTT | CASSPQVGGGNTEAFF
TRBD2 | once | TRBJ2-3 | TRBV2 | TGTGCCTCCAAAGGGGTCGGGACTAGCGGGGGGGATAGGGCAGATACGCAGTATTTT | CASKGVGTSGGDRADTQYF
NA | NA | TRBJ2-7 | TRBV5-1 | TGCGCCAGCAGCCCGGTCCCTTCCGACGAGCAGTACTTC | CASSPVPSDEQYF
NA | NA | TRBJ2-7 | TRBV11-2 | TGTGCCAGCAGTGGCGGCGTACACGAGCAGTACTTC | CASSGGVHEQYF
NA | NA | TRBJ2-7 | TRBV7-3 | TGTGCCAGCGCCACGGGCTACGAGCAGTACTTC | CASATGYEQYF
TRBD2 | many | TRBJ2-1 | TRBV11-3 | TGTGCCAGCAGCCCCGCGCGCCCTCATAGCGGGGAGGTGATTGAGCAGTTCTTC | CASSPARPHSGEVIEQFF
NA | once | TRBJ1-1 | TRBV30 | TGTGCCTGGGCCCCCGGGAACACTGAAGCTTTCTTT | CAWAPGNTEAFF
NA | NA | TRBJ2-5 | TRBV7-8 | TGTGCCAGCAGCTTAATCCTAGATCGAGAGACCCAGTACTTC | CASSLILDRETQYF
NA | once | TRBJ1-4 | TRBV21-1 | TGTGCCAGCAGCCTTTTCGGACAGATACCTACTAATGAAAAACTGTTTTTT | CASSLFGQIPTNEKLFF
NA | NA | TRBJ1-5 | TRBV5-5 | TGTGCCAGCAGCCACAGGGTTGGGGAACAGCCCCAGCATTTT | CASSHRVGEQPQHF
TRBD2 | NA | TRBJ2-1 | TRBV5-1 | TGCGCCAGCACACTAGCGGGAGGGCCCACCGATGAGCAGTTCTTC | CASTLAGGPTDEQFF
TRBD1 | NA | TRBJ1-1 | TRBV7-2 | TGTGCCAGCAGCTTATGGGGACAGGGGGTGAGCACTGAAGCTTTCTTT | CASSLWGQGVSTEAFF
NA | NA | TRBJ1-3 | TRBV19 | TGTGCCAGTAGTATTACAACGGGAAACACCATATATTTT | CASSITTGNTIYF
NA | NA | TRBJ1-2 | TRBV5-4 | TGTGCCAGCAGCTTGGCGGACTTCTATGGCTACACCTTC | CASSLADFYGYTF
TRBD1 | NA | TRBJ1-1 | TRBV10-3 | TGTGCCATCAGTGAGTCGAGGATTGGGACAGGGGTCACTGAAGCTTTCTTT | CAISESRIGTGVTEAFF
NA | NA | TRBJ1-6 | TRBV7-9 | TGTGCCAGCAGCCCCCTGGACACCTCACCCCTCCACTTT | CASSPLDTSPLHF
NA | NA | TRBJ1-6 | TRBV5-1 | TGCGCCAGCAGCTTGAGGCCAGGGGATAATTCACCCCTCCACTTT | CASSLRPGDNSPLHF
TRBD1 | NA | TRBJ1-2 | TRBV10-3 | TGTGCCATCAGTTGGGGAGACAGGGTCGGGGGCTACACCTTC | CAISWGDRVGGYTF
NA | NA | TRBJ2-7 | TRBV6-2/TRBV6-3 | TGTGCCAGCAGTTTTAACAACCCACACTACGAGCAGTACTTC | CASSFNNPHYEQYF
NA | NA | TRBJ2-2 | TRBV6-4 | TGTGCCTGGCGGCCGGACACCGGGGAGCTGTTTTTT | CAWRPDTGELFF
TRBD1 | NA | TRBJ1-1 | TRBV30 | TGTGCCTGTGTCAGGACAGGTGAAGCTTTCTTT | CACVRTGEAFF
TRBD1 | NA | TRBJ1-4 | TRBV5-1 | TGCGCCAGCAGCTCCGGGACAGCGAATGAAAAACTGTTTTTT | CASSSGTANEKLFF
NA | once | TRBJ1-2 | TRBV9 | TGTGCCAGCAGCGTAGATGGGGCAGGTGGGAACTATGGCTACACCTTC | CASSVDGAGGNYGYTF
NA | NA | TRBJ1-2 | TRBV18 | TGTGCCAGCTCCCCCGACAGTCTTTACGGCTACACCTTC | CASSPDSLYGYTF
TRBD2 | NA | TRBJ2-5 | TRBV10-3 | TGTGCCATCAGGACGAGCGGGGAAGAGACCCAGTACTTC | CAIRTSGEETQYF
NA | once | TRBJ1-5 | TRBV6-5 | TGTGCCAGCAGTTCGGCCAGGGTGATGCAGCCCCAGCATTTT | CASSSARVMQPQHF
TRBD1 | NA | TRBJ1-4 | TRBV19 | TGTGCCAGTAGTGTGGGGACAGGGGTTAATGAAAAACTGTTTTTT | CASSVGTGVNEKLFF
TRBD2 | NA | TRBJ2-3 | TRBV4-2 | TGTGCCAGCAGCCAAGTCGCGCTAGCGGGTTCAGATACGCAGTATTTT | CASSQVALAGSDTQYF
NA | few | TRBJ2-1 | TRBV7-2 | TGTGCCAGCAGCCGGAGATTTTCGGATGAGCAGTTCTTC | CASSRRFSDEQFF
NA | many | TRBJ2-6 | TRBV14 | TGTGCCAGCAGCCCCCTAGCGATTTCCATCTCTGGGGCCAACGTCCTGACTTTC | CASSPLAISISGANVLTF
NA | NA | TRBJ1-1 | TRBV23-1 | TGCGCCAGCAGTCAATTCCCCCAGGGAAGGGACACTGAAGCTTTCTTT | CASSQFPQGRDTEAFF
NA | NA | TRBJ2-1 | TRBV3-1/TRBV3-2 | TGTGCCAGCAGCCCCCCCTTTCGGGATGAGCAGTTCTTC | CASSPPFRDEQFF
NA | NA | TRBJ2-5 | TRBV3-1/TRBV3-2 | TGTGCCAGCAGCCAAGGGGGGAGGGAGACCCAGTACTTC | CASSQGGRETQYF
TRBD2 | NA | TRBJ2-7 | TRBV6-5 | TGTGCCAGCAGTTATCGGGCGGGGGTCTACGAGCAGTACTTC | CASSYRAGVYEQYF
TRBD1 | NA | TRBJ2-3 | TRBV3-1/TRBV3-2 | TGTGCCAGCAGCCAAGGGACAGGGAATACGCAGTATTTT | CASSQGTGNTQYF
NA | NA | TRBJ1-1 | TRBV18 | TGTGCCAGCTCCCCCCAGGCCAGCGGTTTAGAGAACACTGAAGCTTTCTTT | CASSPQASGLENTEAFF
NA | few | TRBJ2-7 | TRBV29-1 | TGCAGCGTTGTTCGGGGGACAGAGGAGTACTTC | CSVVRGTEEYF
NA | NA | TRBJ2-1 | TRBV11-2 | TGTGCCAGCAGCTTACCCGGACTACCACACAATGAGCAGTTCTTC | CASSLPGLPHNEQFF
NA | NA | TRBJ1-6 | TRBV25-1 | TGTGCCAGCAGGACGGGTTATTCACCCCTCCACTTT | CASRTGYSPLHF
TRBD1 | NA | TRBJ1-5 | TRBV28 | TGTGCCACTAACCGCCGGGACAGTAGCAATCAGCCCCAGCATTTT | CATNRRDSSNQPQHF
TRBD1 | NA | TRBJ1-5 | TRBV15 | TGTGCCACCAGCAGAGATCGGACAGGGTCCGGCAATCAGCCCCAGCATTTT | CATSRDRTGSGNQPQHF
TRBD1 | NA | TRBJ2-7 | TRBV7-8 | TGTGCCAGCAGCACCGAGACAGGGGGCTTTCGGGAGCAGTACTTC | CASSTETGGFREQYF
NA | NA | TRBJ1-2 | TRBV4-1 | TGCGCCAGCAGTCTACAGGGAAACTATGGCTACACCTTC | CASSLQGNYGYTF
TRBD1 | NA | TRBJ1-2 | TRBV27 | TGTGCCAGCAGGACAGGGGGCGCGGGTATGGAGGGCTACACCTTC | CASRTGGAGMEGYTF
NA | NA | TRBJ2-3 | TRBV19 | TGTGCCAGTAGTATAAGGAGTAGCACAGATACGCAGTATTTT | CASSIRSSTDTQYF
NA | NA | TRBJ2-5 | TRBV27 | TGTGCCAGCAGTTCAATGACTTACCAAGAGACCCAGTACTTC | CASSSMTYQETQYF
TRBD1 | NA | TRBJ1-4 | TRBV2 | TGTGCCAGCAGGGGACAGGGTACTGAAAAACTGTTTTTT | CASRGQGTEKLFF